This TCR beta chain came from a study of cytomegalovirus exposure and HLA in healthy donors. V lost 4 bases to trimming and J lost 1 base, with 15 bases between them. The CDR3 covers 15 residues. Looked up from germline, CDR1 is SQVTM and CDR2 is ANQGSEA. The data were produced by immunoSEQ multiplex PCR, yet TCRdb's version contains in-frame clones alone and is incomplete. The table lists 150,000 to 200,000 clones, just under 90% of them singletons. The sequencing sample was made of PBMCs. The chain couples TRBV29-1 to TRBJ2-3; D is possibly TRBD2 (5 bases). The clonotype originates from a woman aged 18 to 35 in good health and CMV-seropositive. DNA of the CDR3: TGCAGCGTTGTACTAGGCCTTGGGGGCACAGATACGCAGTATTTT. Translating gives CSVVLGLGGTDTQYF.